The 17 T cell receptor beta chains below all came from one sample that was sequenced in a study of blood T cell repertoires in COVID-19. Assay used: immunoSEQ multiplex PCR; TCRdb lists only in-frame clones, some missing. The data contain about 100,000 clones, roughly 85% of them seen just once; the ten biggest clones take up under 35%. Sequenced sample: peripheral blood. The receptors here all came from a man between 70 and 80 years old with active or convalescent COVID-19.

The rearrangement uses TRBV3-1 (or the pseudogene TRBV3-2) and TRBJ2-3, with a tentative D call TRBD2 (5 bases). V was shortened by 5 bases and J by 5 bases, with 17 bases between the two germline ends. Germline values: CDR1 LGHDT, CDR2 YNNKEL (reference sequence). The CDR3 has 15 residues. CDR3 protein: CASSSPRERVDTQYF. The CDR3 DNA reads TGTGCCAGCAGCTCCCCCCGCGAGAGGGTAGATACGCAGTATTTT.

V is TRBV5-1 and J is TRBJ2-7, with a tentative D call TRBD1 (6 bases). The CDR3 sequence is 15 residues long. V lost 2 bases and J lost 3, with 15 bases in between. Germline V gives CDR1 SGHRS, CDR2 YFSETQ. The CDR3 DNA reads as TGCGCCAGCAGCTTAAACTCGGACAGAAGCTACGAGCAGTACTTC. As protein: CASSLNSDRSYEQYF.

In its sample, this clone was seen a few times. V and J are TRBV30 and TRBJ1-6, with 7 bases aligning to TRBD1. V was clipped by 0 bases and J by 5 bases; unmatched bases: 1. Germline V gene sequence: CDR1 GTSNPN, CDR2 SVGIG (reference sequence). This CDR3 is built from 14 residues. The CDR3 region has the DNA TGTGCCTGGAGTGTTGGGACAGATAATTCACCCCTCCACTTT. Translation: CAWSVGTDNSPLHF.

The table lists this clone with a count of one. The chain links TRBV2 to TRBJ2-7; 9 bases are shared with TRBD1. The CDR3 has 15 residues. Germline lookup yields CDR1 SNHLY and CDR2 FYNNEI. Germline trimming cut 2 bases from V and 5 bases from J; bases unmatched to any gene: 7. The CDR3 loop reads CASSERGTGIDEQYF. The CDR3 DNA reads as TGTGCCAGCAGTGAAAGGGGGACAGGGATCGACGAGCAGTACTTC.

V and J are TRBV6-1 and TRBJ1-5; D uncertain. The V gene lost 2 bases and the J gene lost 1 base, with 9 bases spanning the gap. Per the germline V gene, CDR1 is MNHNS and CDR2 is SASEGT. The CDR3 contains 15 residues. The CDR3 spells CASSEFGVSNQPQHF. As DNA, the CDR3 is TGTGCCAGCAGTGAATTCGGGGTGAGCAATCAGCCCCAGCATTTT.

The rearrangement uses TRBV7-2 and TRBJ1-2; D might be TRBD1 (5 bases). V dropped 5 bases and J dropped 0 bases, with 13 bases sitting between them. CDR3 length: 15 amino acids. In germline, CDR1 is SGHTA, CDR2 FQGNSA. In DNA form, the CDR3 reads TGTGCCAGCAGCCCCAGGGAAACTGCTAACTATGGCTACACCTTC. This encodes CASSPRETANYGYTF. Combining the CDR3 with reference TRBV7-2 and TRBJ1-2 gives the whole variable domain GAGVSQSPSNKVTEKGKDVELRCDPISGHTALYWYRQSLGQGLEFLIYFQGNSAPDKSGLPSDRFSAERTGGSVSTLTIQRTQQEDSAVYLCASSPRETANYGYTFGSGTRLTVV.

The CDR3 DNA reads as TGTGCCAGCAGCTTGGTGGTGGGAGGGATCACAGATACGCAGTATTTT. Amino acid sequence: CASSLVVGGITDTQYF. The genes are TRBV5-4 and TRBJ2-3; 7 bases are a match to TRBD2. Germline CDR1 is SGHNT and CDR2 is YYREEE (reference sequence). Germline trimming cut 0 bases from V and 2 bases from J; bases unmatched to any gene: 6. CDR3 size: 16 residues.

V is TRBV11-1 and J is TRBJ2-1; TRBD2 is a possible D gene (5 bases). This CDR3 has 12 residues. Trimming shortened V by 5 bases and J by 4 bases, and 6 bases separated the two germline ends. Per the germline V gene, CDR1 is SGHAT and CDR2 is FQDESV (reference sequence). The CDR3 region has the DNA TGTGCCAGCAGCCCGGGGTACAATGAGCAGTTCTTC. This sequence encodes CASSPGYNEQFF.

V usage is TRBV7-8 and J usage is TRBJ1-2, with TRBD1 identical over 7 bases. The CDR3 runs 15 residues. V lost 1 base to trimming and J lost 0 bases; unmatched junction nucleotides: 2. Germline V lookup: CDR1 SGHVS, CDR2 FQNEAQ. The CDR3 DNA follows: TGTGCCAGCAGCTTAGTTGGGACAGCTAACTATGGCTACACCTTC. This codes for CASSLVGTANYGYTF.

The chain uses TRBV7-3 and TRBJ2-3; D is unresolved. This CDR3 is built from 13 residues. Trimming took 1 base from V and 2 from J, leaving 4 bases between them. CDR1 is SGHTA and CDR2 is FQGTGA in the germline V gene. In DNA, the CDR3 is TGTGCCAGCAGCTTAAGTCTCACAGATACGCAGTATTTT. This translates into CASSLSLTDTQYF.

The J gene is TRBJ1-3, the V gene TRBV3-1 (or the pseudogene TRBV3-2); 7 nucleotides line up with TRBD1. V was pared by 1 base and J by 0 bases, with 3 bases of the junction left unmatched. CDR3 length equals 16 residues. Germline loops: CDR1 LGHDT, CDR2 YNNKEL (reference sequence). As DNA, the CDR3 is TGTGCCAGCAGCCAAGGTCCAGGGGGCTCTGGAAACACCATATATTTT. It translates to CASSQGPGGSGNTIYF.

The chain carries TRBV7-2 and TRBJ2-4, with D perhaps matching TRBD2 (6 bases). From germline, CDR1 is SGHTA and CDR2 FQGNSA. The CDR3 length is 13 residues. Trimming pared 3 bases from V and 6 bases from J, leaving 9 bases between. The CDR3 spells CASSFGGRNIQYF. The CDR3, as DNA: TGTGCCAGCAGCTTTGGAGGGAGAAACATTCAGTACTTC.

This clone was found once. CDR3 bases: TGTGCCAGCAGCCTTCGGACAGCTTACACCGGGGAGCTGTTTTTT. Translating gives CASSLRTAYTGELFF. The rearrangement uses TRBV28 and TRBJ2-2; TRBD1 is a possible D gene (6 bases). Germline values: CDR1 MDHEN, CDR2 SYDVKM. This CDR3 region has 15 residues. V was shortened by 6 bases and J by 3 bases, with 14 bases between the two germline ends. Full variable domain (missing parts from reference TRBV28 and TRBJ2-2): DVKVTQSSRYLVKRTGEKVFLECVQDMDHENMFWYRQDPGLGLRLIYFSYDVKMKEKGDIPEGYSVSREKKERFSLILESASTNQTSMYLCASSLRTAYTGELFFGEGSRLTVL.

The genes are TRBV19 and TRBJ1-1; possibly TRBD1 for D (6 bases). The CDR3 sequence is 15 residues long. Between the trimmed V and J ends, which lost 1 base and 4 bases, there was a span of 13 bases. Germline values: CDR1 LNHDA, CDR2 SQIVND (reference sequence). The CDR3 is CASSIGNRVGTEAFF. The CDR3 DNA follows: TGTGCCAGTAGTATAGGAAACAGGGTGGGCACTGAAGCTTTCTTT.

This clone was recorded a few times. Additional DNA sequences in this sample encode the identical CDR3. The chain couples TRBV4-1 to TRBJ1-5; the D gene is possibly TRBD1 (6 bases). Trimming stripped 0 bases from V and 4 bases from J, with 13 bases between. In germline, CDR1 is MGHRA, CDR2 YSYEKL. There are 16 residues in the CDR3. CDR3 in DNA: TGCGCCAGCAGCCAAGATCCCGGGACACCGAATCAGCCCCAGCATTTT. Amino acids: CASSQDPGTPNQPQHF.

This clone appeared a few times. This chain links TRBV27 with TRBJ2-7; 8 bases fit TRBD1. The length of the CDR3 is 14 residues. In germline, CDR1 is MNHEY, CDR2 SMNVEV (reference sequence). Trimming took 5 bases from V and 4 from J; bases not matched to a gene: 7. For the CDR3, the DNA is TGTGCCAGCAGTCCCTCCAGGGGGCCTTACGAGCAGTACTTC. Amino acid sequence: CASSPSRGPYEQYF.

J is TRBJ2-7 and V is TRBV19; D may be TRBD2 (5 bases). This CDR3 comprises 14 residues. Germline V gives CDR1 LNHDA, CDR2 SQIVND (reference sequence). Deletions cut 9 bases from V and 0 bases from J, with 15 bases between. The CDR3 bases are TGTGCCAGCCGGGTCGGACTTAGCTCCTACGAGCAGTACTTC. Translating it yields CASRVGLSSYEQYF.